These 25 T cell receptor beta chains were sequenced from one sample in a study of T cells after yellow fever vaccination. TCRdb re-derived calls from the 5' RACE reads in MiXCR, one entry per CDR3 protein. This sample has a few hundred thousand distinct CDR3 sequences, with under 3.5% found just once. The sample consisted of CD4+ T cells sorted from PBMCs, taken 10 days after the yellow fever booster vaccination. The receptor set was obtained from a man younger than 30 who received the YFV17D yellow fever vaccine.

V and J are TRBV7-2 and TRBJ2-3; TRBD2 might be the D (5 bases). The ends were cut back, 0 bases at V and 0 bases at J, with 7 bases in the middle. CDR1 is SGHTA, CDR2 FQGNSA, per germline. This CDR3 is built from 15 residues. The CDR3 nucleotides are TGTGCCAGCAGCTTAGCGACTACGAGCACAGATACGCAGTATTTT. This translates into CASSLATTSTDTQYF.

In this sample, this clonotype turned up many times. The rearrangement links TRBV3-1 to TRBJ1-2; D is undetermined. CDR1 and CDR2 (germline): LGHDT, YNNKEL (reference sequence). This CDR3 has 15 residues. The ends were cut back, 1 base at V and 2 bases at J, with 11 bases in the middle. CDR3 nucleotides: TGTGCCAGCAGCCAAGTTTCCACGGCCAACTATGGCTACACCTTC. Its protein is CASSQVSTANYGYTF.

This clonotype was counted a few times. This rearrangement joins TRBV4-1 to TRBJ1-3; D possibly corresponds to TRBD1 (5 bases). The germline V gene has CDR1 MGHRA and CDR2 YSYEKL. The CDR3 has 18 amino acids. The V and J ends lost 2 bases and 0 bases respectively, with 17 bases between them. The DNA for the CDR3 is TGCGCCAGCAGCCAAAGGGTAGTGGGACCGGGCTCTGGAAACACCATATATTTT. This codes for CASSQRVVGPGSGNTIYF.

The CDR3, as DNA: TGTGCCATCACCTCCGGTTACAATGAGCAGTTCTTC. Translating it yields CAITSGYNEQFF. This rearrangement joins TRBV10-3 to TRBJ2-1, with D unresolved. Germline V gene sequence: CDR1 ENHRY, CDR2 SYGVKD. Trimming cost V 7 bases and J 4 bases, with 8 bases left between them. The CDR3 loop spans 12 amino acids.

This clonotype was observed a handful of times. V and J are TRBV4-2 and TRBJ2-7; a possible D gene is TRBD1 (6 bases). Per germline, CDR1 LGHNA and CDR2 YNFKEQ. This CDR3 contains 14 residues. Trimming took 3 bases from V and 2 from J, leaving 11 bases between them. Here the CDR3 DNA reads TGTGCCAGCAGCCAGTCCGGACAGACCTACGAGCAGTACTTC. Protein: CASSQSGQTYEQYF.

This clonotype appeared many times. The chain carries TRBV11-2 and TRBJ2-3; 8 bases line up with TRBD2. Per germline, CDR1 SGHAT and CDR2 FQNNGV. The CDR3 runs to 17 residues. Trimming removed 0 bases from V and 2 bases from J; junction bases left unmatched: 7. DNA for the CDR3: TGTGCCAGCAGCTTAGACCCTCTAGCGGGCCTCACAGATACGCAGTATTTT. This codes for CASSLDPLAGLTDTQYF.

The sample holds many counts of this clonotype. This chain uses TRBV5-5 with TRBJ1-3, with 7 bases lining up with TRBD1. The CDR3 has 13 residues. Germline V gene sequence: CDR1 SGHKS, CDR2 YYEKEE (reference sequence). Trimming took 2 bases from V and 4 from J; bases not matched to a gene: 0. CDR3 DNA: TGTGCCAGCAGCTTACAGGGGGGAAACACCATATATTTT. Residues: CASSLQGGNTIYF.

This clonotype was observed many times. The genes are TRBV30 and TRBJ1-1; tentatively, D is TRBD1 (5 bases). The V end was cut by 0 bases, the J end by 11 bases, with 10 bases between. The CDR3 totals 11 residues. Per the germline V gene, CDR1 is GTSNPN and CDR2 is SVGIG (reference sequence). The CDR3 loop reads CAWSVQGSAFF. The CDR3 DNA follows: TGTGCCTGGAGTGTTCAGGGATCGGCTTTCTTT.

This clonotype was seen only a few times. This chain connects TRBV5-1 to TRBJ2-7, with no clear D. Germline CDR1 SGHRS, CDR2 YFSETQ. V was cut by 0 bases and J by 3 bases, with 7 bases left in between. The CDR3 contains 13 residues. The CDR3 coding sequence is TGCGCCAGCAGCTTGGAGCCAGACTACGAGCAGTACGTC. Amino acids: CASSLEPDYEQYV.

This clonotype was observed at least ten times. V usage is TRBV20-1 and J usage is TRBJ2-2, with D tentatively TRBD1 (6 bases). The germline gives CDR1 DFQATT, CDR2 SNEGSKA (reference sequence). This CDR3 has 14 amino acids. V was shortened by 6 bases and J by 6 bases, with 17 bases between the two germline ends. The CDR3 nucleotides are TGCAGTGCAAGGACAGCACGAGACGCCGGGGAGCTGTTTTTT. Translating gives CSARTARDAGELFF.

The chain carries TRBV7-9 and TRBJ2-2; D unresolved. The germline CDR1 and CDR2 sequences are SEHNR and FQNEAQ (reference sequence). V lost 5 bases, J lost 7 bases, and 5 bases lay in between. The CDR3 consists of 11 residues. This CDR3 is CASSAGGELFF. The CDR3 coding sequence is TGTGCCAGCAGCGCAGGCGGGGAGCTGTTTTTT.

The chain employs TRBV5-1 and TRBJ2-3; D gene unclear. V was shortened by 0 bases and J by 3 bases, with 8 bases between the two germline ends. The germline gives CDR1 SGHRS, CDR2 YFSETQ. CDR3 length equals 14 residues. This chain's CDR3 is CASSLASKTDTQYF. The CDR3 nucleotides read TGCGCCAGCAGCTTGGCTTCGAAGACAGATACGCAGTATTTT.

This clonotype was seen a few times. The chain couples TRBV3-1 to TRBJ2-1, with 9 bases matching TRBD2. The CDR3 spans 13 residues. V gave up 6 bases and J gave up 9 bases; unmatched junction bases: 6. CDR1 LGHDT and CDR2 YNNKEL come from the germline V gene (reference sequence). Here the CDR3 reads CASRLAGSSEQFF. The CDR3 region has the DNA TGTGCCAGCAGGCTAGCGGGGAGTAGTGAGCAGTTCTTC.

This clonotype was detected many times. V is TRBV5-1 and J is TRBJ1-1; 8 bases map to TRBD1. Trimming removed 6 bases from V and 0 bases from J; junction bases left unmatched: 4. The CDR3 contains 14 residues. Germline-derived CDR1 and CDR2 are SGHRS and YFSETQ. The CDR3 bases are TGCGCCAGCAACACAGGGGGAATGAACACTGAAGCTTTCTTT. This translates into CASNTGGMNTEAFF. Full variable domain (remainder filled in from reference TRBV5-1 and TRBJ1-1): KAGVTQTPRYLIKTRGQQVTLSCSPISGHRSVSWYQQTPGQGLQFLFEYFSETQRNKGNFPGRFSGRQFSNSRSEMNVSTLELGDSALYLCASNTGGMNTEAFFGQGTRLTVV.

This clonotype was seen only a few times. This chain joins TRBV24-1 and TRBJ2-1, with 9 bases that match TRBD2. The CDR3 sequence is 15 residues long. J was trimmed by 8 bases and V by 3 bases; bases with no gene match: 7. Germline lookup yields CDR1 KGHDR and CDR2 SFDVKD. The CDR3 spells CATSDPRGLAHEQFF. As DNA, the CDR3 is TGTGCCACCAGTGATCCGAGGGGACTAGCACATGAGCAGTTCTTC.

Only a few counts were recorded for this clonotype. The chain has TRBV7-3 and TRBJ2-7; D is unclear. CDR3 length: 14 residues. Germline loops: CDR1 SGHTA, CDR2 FQGTGA. With 2 bases removed from V and 2 bases from J, the gap between germline ends came to 10 bases. DNA of the CDR3: TGTGCCAGCAGCTTATCTGCAGGACCCTACGAGCAGTACTTC. Its protein is CASSLSAGPYEQYF.

The chain joins TRBV7-2 to TRBJ2-1, with 7 bases fitting TRBD1. The length of the CDR3 is 14 residues. Germline V gives CDR1 SGHTA, CDR2 FQGNSA. The V segment lost 7 bases and the J segment 7 bases; nucleotides outside the gene matches: 10. The CDR3 here is CASIQGGAMNEQFF. The CDR3 region has the DNA TGTGCCAGCATCCAAGGGGGCGCTATGAATGAGCAGTTCTTC.

V is TRBV5-1 and J is TRBJ2-7; D is unresolved. Germline V lookup: CDR1 SGHRS, CDR2 YFSETQ. This CDR3 has 13 residues. The V gene lost 4 bases and the J gene lost 3 bases, with 11 bases spanning the gap. CDR3 loop: CASSQGPSYEQYV. For the CDR3, the DNA is TGCGCCAGCAGCCAAGGACCGAGCTACGAGCAGTACGTC.

This clonotype was counted ten times or more. The chain carries TRBV20-1 and TRBJ2-3, with 8 nucleotides matching TRBD2. Germline CDR1 is DFQATT and CDR2 is SNEGSKA (reference sequence). The CDR3 runs to 12 residues. V lost 8 bases to trimming and J lost 3 bases; unmatched junction nucleotides: 4. The chain's CDR3 is CSPGGGTDTQYF. CDR3 coding DNA: TGCAGTCCGGGGGGGGGTACAGATACGCAGTATTTT.

V is TRBV5-8 and J is TRBJ2-1; 8 bases are a match to TRBD1. The CDR3 is made up of 15 amino acids. The germline V gene has CDR1 SGHTS and CDR2 YDEGEE. The V segment lost 4 bases and the J segment 10 bases; nucleotides outside the gene matches: 13. CDR3 loop: CASSRTPGQGREQFF. In DNA, the CDR3 is TGTGCCAGCAGCCGAACTCCCGGACAGGGCCGGGAGCAGTTCTTC.

Many counts were recorded for this clonotype. The rearrangement uses TRBV5-1 and TRBJ2-5; D ambiguous. This CDR3 region has 12 residues. Germline V gene lookup returns CDR1 SGHRS and CDR2 YFSETQ. Trimming left V 1 base short and J 5 bases short, with 6 bases between. CDR3 sequence (DNA): TGCGCCAGCAGCTTGAACGAGGAGACCCAGTACTTC. Encoded protein: CASSLNEETQYF.

This rearrangement joins TRBV3-1 to TRBJ1-6, with D hard to call. The CDR3 is made up of 12 amino acids. Germline V gives CDR1 LGHDT, CDR2 YNNKEL (reference sequence). V lost 4 bases to trimming and J lost 9 bases, with 7 bases between them. CDR3 loop: CASSLRVSPLHF. The CDR3 DNA follows: TGTGCCAGCAGCCTAAGGGTTTCACCCCTCCACTTT. Variable domain in full (rest from reference TRBV3-1 and TRBJ1-6): DTAVSQTPKYLVTQMGNDKSIKCEQNLGHDTMYWYKQDSKKFLKIMFSYNNKELIINETVPNRFSPKSPDKAHLNLHINSLELGDSAVYFCASSLRVSPLHFGNGTRLTVT.

This clonotype has more than one count but fewer than ten. The chain employs TRBV6-5 and TRBJ2-7; D is uncertain. V was cut by 5 bases and J by 0 bases, with 14 bases left in between. This CDR3 contains 15 residues. Germline loops: CDR1 MNHEY, CDR2 SVGAGI. The CDR3 region is CASSRSSVSSYEQYV. CDR3 nucleotide sequence: TGTGCCAGCAGTCGATCCTCCGTGAGCTCCTACGAGCAGTACGTC.

This clonotype was found a few times. The chain couples TRBV4-2 to TRBJ1-2; D is uncertain. CDR3 length equals 17 residues. Germline CDR1 reads LGHNA; CDR2 reads YNFKEQ. V was trimmed by 0 bases and J by 4 bases, leaving 18 bases between them. CDR3 protein: CASSQDLDTRKGYGYTF. CDR3 DNA sequence: TGTGCCAGCAGCCAAGATCTTGACACCCGGAAGGGCTATGGCTACACCTTC.

This clonotype was seen a handful of times. V usage is TRBV10-3 and J usage is TRBJ1-1; maybe TRBD1 (6 bases). Trimming removed 5 bases from V and 2 bases from J, with 15 bases in between. This CDR3 contains 15 residues. The germline gives CDR1 ENHRY, CDR2 SYGVKD. This CDR3 reads CAISRQAPPNTEAFF. In DNA, the CDR3 is TGTGCCATCAGTAGACAGGCCCCACCTAACACTGAAGCTTTCTTT.